These 29 T cell receptor beta chains share one sample of origin, sequenced in a study of CD8 T cells in ankylosing spondylitis. TCRdb ran MiXCR on the 5' RACE reads and lists one entry per CDR3 protein. Here the sample spans 40,000 or so distinct CDR3 sequences, approximately 11% being singletons. The sequencing input was blood, either unsorted or a sorted T cell fraction (not recorded which). The source is a male donor with ankylosing spondylitis or in good health (not recorded which).

The chain has TRBV28 and TRBJ2-7; 8 bases line up with TRBD1. Trimming removed 6 bases from V and 0 bases from J; junction bases left unmatched: 7. This CDR3 has 15 residues. Germline-derived CDR1 and CDR2 are MDHEN and SYDVKM. The CDR3 DNA sequence: TGTGCCAGCAGCCTAGACAGGGGATTCTCCTACGAGCAGTACTTC. Amino acids: CASSLDRGFSYEQYF. The whole variable domain, filled in from reference TRBV28 and TRBJ2-7, reads DVKVTQSSRYLVKRTGEKVFLECVQDMDHENMFWYRQDPGLGLRLIYFSYDVKMKEKGDIPEGYSVSREKKERFSLILESASTNQTSMYLCASSLDRGFSYEQYFGPGTRLTVT.

In its sample, this clonotype was seen many times. This chain uses TRBV12-3 or TRBV12-4 with TRBJ2-7, with a possible D match to TRBD1 (6 bases). The CDR3 extends over 15 amino acids. The V end was cut by 8 bases, the J end by 4 bases, with 21 bases between. The DNA for the CDR3 is TGTGCCAGCGCCGTAGGGCAGGGACATAGGTACGAGCAGTACTTC. It codes for CASAVGQGHRYEQYF.

The table lists this clonotype with many counts. This sequence joins TRBV5-1 and TRBJ2-7, with D perhaps TRBD1 or TRBD2 (5 bases each). Germline CDR1 and CDR2: SGHRS and YFSETQ. V gave up 5 bases and J gave up 6 bases, with 24 bases separating them. The CDR3 has 16 residues. The CDR3 region has the DNA TGCGCCAGCAGTTACGCCCGGGACGGTCTTAAAGGCGAGCAGTACTTC. This encodes CASSYARDGLKGEQYF.

There are many counts of this clonotype. This rearrangement joins TRBV7-8 to TRBJ2-3; possibly TRBD1 or TRBD2 for D (5 bases each). The germline CDR1 and CDR2 sequences are SGHVS and FQNEAQ. The CDR3 extends over 14 amino acids. V lost 5 bases and J lost 1, with 10 bases in between. This chain's CDR3 is CASSDRDRTDTQYF. The CDR3 DNA reads TGTGCCAGCAGCGATAGGGACCGCACAGATACGCAGTATTTT.

This clonotype was seen repeatedly, ten times or more. The V call is TRBV5-1, the J call TRBJ1-1; no definite D call. CDR1 is SGHRS and CDR2 is YFSETQ in the germline V gene. Trimming stripped 8 bases from V and 1 base from J, with 18 bases between. The CDR3 loop spans 15 amino acids. The CDR3 nucleotides are TGCGCCAGTAACCCTCACGGCGACGGGAACACTGAAGCTTTCTTT. Translated, it gives CASNPHGDGNTEAFF.

This clonotype was seen repeatedly, ten times or more. This rearrangement joins TRBV10-3 to TRBJ1-1; unclear D gene. Germline loops: CDR1 ENHRY, CDR2 SYGVKD. This CDR3 has 13 residues. V lost 7 bases, J lost 1 base, and 10 bases lay in between. The CDR3 DNA reads as TGTGCCATCAACAAGGGTGCGAACACTGAAGCTTTCTTT. Encoded protein: CAINKGANTEAFF.

This clonotype appeared many times. The rearrangement links TRBV5-1 to TRBJ1-1; D is unresolved. V gave up 5 bases and J gave up 4 bases, with 15 bases separating them. CDR1 and CDR2 from the germline V gene are SGHRS and YFSETQ. This CDR3 region has 14 residues. This CDR3 reads CASSPRSDRTEAFF. Written as DNA, the CDR3 is TGCGCCAGCAGTCCGAGGAGTGATCGCACTGAAGCTTTCTTT.

As concerns this clonotype: Since a much larger clone is just one base distant, this may be a read error. The chain is built from TRBV3-1 and TRBJ1-2; D might be TRBD1 (6 bases). Germline CDR1 LGHDT, CDR2 YNNKEL (reference sequence). The CDR3 is made up of 14 amino acids. DNA of the CDR3: TGTGCCAGCAGCGCCTGGACAGCAAACTATGGCCACACCTTC. This encodes CASSAWTANYGHTF.

This clonotype showed up just a few times. The chain carries TRBV5-1 and TRBJ1-1, with D perhaps matching TRBD1 (6 bases). Germline V gene lookup returns CDR1 SGHRS and CDR2 YFSETQ. The CDR3 contains 15 residues. Trimming shortened V by 4 bases and J by 5 bases, and 18 bases separated the two germline ends. CDR3 loop: CASSEQGSPGTEAFF. CDR3 nucleotides: TGCGCCAGCAGCGAACAGGGATCACCGGGGACTGAAGCTTTCTTT.

This clonotype was observed many times. The chain joins TRBV5-1 to TRBJ2-2; the match to TRBD1 covers 7 bases. J was trimmed by 6 bases and V by 10 bases; bases with no gene match: 9. The CDR3 is 13 amino acids. Germline V gene data show CDR1 as SGHRS and CDR2 as YFSETQ. DNA of the CDR3: TGCGCCGTCCGGGACAGCTATGCCGGGGAGCTGTTTTTT. It encodes CAVRDSYAGELFF.

In this sample, this clonotype turned up many times. The chain combines TRBV3-1 with TRBJ1-1; D remains unclear. The V end lost 2 bases, the J end lost 1 base, and 14 bases lay between the germline ends. Germline CDR1 and CDR2: LGHDT and YNNKEL (reference sequence). The CDR3 sequence is 16 residues long. Here the CDR3 reads CASSQISIRQNTEAFF. In nucleotides, the CDR3 is TGTGCCAGCAGCCAAATCTCTATTCGACAGAACACTGAAGCTTTCTTT.

The V call is TRBV11-2, the J call TRBJ2-7, with 9 bases identical to TRBD1. The germline gives CDR1 SGHAT, CDR2 FQNNGV. This CDR3 is built from 15 residues. Trimming removed 5 bases from V and 2 bases from J; junction bases left unmatched: 7. This chain's CDR3 is CASSKPGQGTYEQYF. CDR3 DNA: TGTGCCAGCAGCAAACCGGGACAGGGTACCTACGAGCAGTACTTC.

This chain joins TRBV5-6 and TRBJ2-1; 9 nucleotides agree with TRBD1. Germline lookup yields CDR1 SGHDT and CDR2 YYEEEE. After removal of 4 bases from V and 5 bases from J, the junction contained 7 bases not matched to a gene. The CDR3 runs to 15 residues. The CDR3 sequence: CASSPTGTGNNEQFF. The CDR3 coding sequence is TGTGCCAGCAGCCCGACCGGGACAGGGAACAATGAGCAGTTCTTC.

V gene TRBV29-1 combines with J gene TRBJ2-1; D possibly corresponds to TRBD1 (7 bases). Trimming removed 1 base at V and 4 bases at J, with 14 bases between. Germline CDR1 SQVTM, CDR2 ANQGSEA. The CDR3 is made up of 15 amino acids. CDR3 nucleotides: TGCAGCGTTGAAGGGAGGGGGCGAAAATACAATGAGCAGTTCTTC. Its translation: CSVEGRGRKYNEQFF.

This clonotype was found many times. The CDR3 reads CASSLGRGPYYEQYF. DNA for the CDR3: TGTGCCAGCAGTTTAGGGAGGGGCCCCTACTACGAGCAGTACTTC. The chain has TRBV12-3 or TRBV12-4 and TRBJ2-7; TRBD2 is a possible D gene (6 bases). CDR3 length equals 15 residues. V dropped 1 base and J dropped 3 bases, with 13 bases sitting between them.

This clonotype was observed at least ten times. The CDR3 DNA reads TGTGCCAGCAAGGAACCGACCGCTCCTTACGAGCAGTACTTC. It translates to CASKEPTAPYEQYF. J is TRBJ2-7 and V is TRBV28; D call uncertain. This CDR3 is 14 amino acids long. Trimming took 7 bases from V and 4 from J, leaving 17 bases between them. From germline, CDR1 is MDHEN and CDR2 SYDVKM.

This clonotype was recorded at least ten times. The CDR3 DNA follows: TGTGCCAGCAGCTCGGGGAGATACTACTATGGCTACACCTTC. Protein sequence: CASSSGRYYYGYTF. The chain couples TRBV7-9 to TRBJ1-2; no firm D call. V dropped 4 bases and J dropped 3 bases, with 12 bases sitting between them. CDR1 SEHNR and CDR2 FQNEAQ come from the germline V gene (reference sequence). This CDR3 has 14 amino acids.

This clonotype has only a few counts. V and J are TRBV20-1 and TRBJ1-4; the D gene is possibly TRBD1 (5 bases). Per germline, CDR1 DFQATT and CDR2 SNEGSKA (reference sequence). Trimming stripped 2 bases from V and 8 bases from J, with 18 bases between. This CDR3 is built from 15 residues. In DNA, the CDR3 is TGCAGTGCTAGAATCCCAGGGACCCTCCGAGAAAAACTGTTTTTT. This gives the protein CSARIPGTLREKLFF.

This clonotype was counted ten times or more. V usage is TRBV20-1 and J usage is TRBJ2-3; 10 nucleotides align to TRBD2. The CDR3 extends over 14 amino acids. CDR1 is DFQATT and CDR2 is SNEGSKA in the germline V gene (reference sequence). J lost 3 bases, V lost 5 bases, and 5 bases had no gene match. CDR3 bases: TGCAGTGCTCCCCTAGCGGGGGCAACAGATACGCAGTATTTT. Its translation is CSAPLAGATDTQYF.

This clonotype was observed at least ten times. The DNA of the CDR3 is TGTGCCAGCAGCTTGAGGACAGGGATAAACACCGGGGAGCTGTTTTTT. Its translation is CASSLRTGINTGELFF. This chain uses TRBV5-5 with TRBJ2-2; 8 nucleotides align to TRBD1. The CDR3 runs to 16 residues. V shed 1 base, J shed 2 bases, and the junction held 4 bases outside the gene matches. Germline V CDR1 and CDR2: SGHKS, YYEKEE (reference sequence).

At least ten counts were recorded for this clonotype. The CDR3 loop reads CSARGGRLVGQETQYF. CDR3 coding DNA: TGCAGTGCTAGGGGGGGACGCCTTGTAGGGCAAGAGACCCAGTACTTC. The chain carries TRBV20-1 and TRBJ2-5; D possibly corresponds to TRBD2 (6 bases). The CDR3 consists of 16 residues. V was trimmed by 3 bases and J by 2 bases, leaving 19 bases between them. Germline V gene data show CDR1 as DFQATT and CDR2 as SNEGSKA (reference sequence).

In its sample, this clonotype was seen many times. V gene TRBV12-3 or TRBV12-4 combines with J gene TRBJ1-2, with unresolved D. V was clipped by 2 bases and J by 4 bases, with 11 bases between them. The CDR3 covers 14 residues. The DNA for the CDR3 is TGTGCCAGCAGTTTATTGCGCCTCGGCTATGGCTACACCTTC. Amino acids: CASSLLRLGYGYTF.

This clonotype was counted only a few times. The chain is built from TRBV15 and TRBJ2-3; 7 bases line up with TRBD2. V trimming: 4 bases; J trimming: 4 bases; junction bases outside the gene matches: 8. The germline V gene has CDR1 LNHNV and CDR2 YYDKDF (reference sequence). The CDR3 covers 15 residues. CDR3 sequence reads: CATSKVTGGADTQYF. CDR3 nucleotide sequence: TGTGCCACCAGCAAGGTTACGGGGGGTGCAGATACGCAGTATTTT.

This clonotype was detected ten times or more. The chain uses TRBV5-1 and TRBJ1-1; possible D gene TRBD1, 5 bases. This CDR3 is built from 14 residues. Germline CDR1 is SGHRS and CDR2 is YFSETQ. V lost 0 bases to trimming and J lost 4 bases, with 10 bases between them. The DNA of the CDR3 is TGCGCCAGCAGCTTGGGGGGACGGACCACTGAAGCTTTCTTT. Its translation: CASSLGGRTTEAFF.

This clonotype was detected ten times or more. The CDR3 DNA follows: TGTGCCAGCAGCCGAGGAGATACGCAGTATTTT. Amino acids: CASSRGDTQYF. The chain uses TRBV3-1 and TRBJ2-3; unclear D gene. Trimming removed 4 bases from V and 5 bases from J, with 4 bases in between. CDR3 length: 11 amino acids. Germline loops: CDR1 LGHDT, CDR2 YNNKEL (reference sequence).

There are many counts of this clonotype. The J gene is TRBJ2-1, the V gene TRBV6-5; a weak D match, TRBD2 (7 bases). Trimming stripped 2 bases from V and 4 bases from J, with 12 bases between. The CDR3 extends over 15 amino acids. Germline assignment: CDR1 MNHEY and CDR2 SVGAGI. The CDR3 region is CASSYRGAGYNEQFF. CDR3 nucleotides: TGTGCCAGCAGTTACCGGGGGGCTGGGTACAATGAGCAGTTCTTC.

In this sample, this clonotype turned up many times. The chain combines TRBV5-1 with TRBJ2-5; D is unresolved. This CDR3 spans 14 amino acids. V dropped 0 bases and J dropped 5 bases, with 11 bases sitting between them. CDR1 and CDR2 (germline): SGHRS, YFSETQ. The CDR3 DNA reads as TGCGCCAGCAGCTTGGAAGGGCTCGGGGAGACCCAGTACTTC. This codes for CASSLEGLGETQYF.

This clonotype showed up many times. This chain links TRBV28 with TRBJ1-5; TRBD1 is a possible D gene (6 bases). This CDR3 comprises 16 residues. Deletions cut 5 bases from V and 7 bases from J, with 21 bases between. The germline V gene encodes CDR1 MDHEN and CDR2 SYDVKM. The DNA of the CDR3 is TGTGCCAGCAGTGTGCCGGGGGCTAAAGCCTTACAGCCCCAGCATTTT. The encoded protein is CASSVPGAKALQPQHF.

This clonotype occurred many times. The V call is TRBV9, the J call TRBJ2-1, with 7 positions matching TRBD2. Trimming took 0 bases from V and 10 from J; bases not matched to a gene: 10. Germline CDR1 and CDR2: SGDLS and YYNGEE. This CDR3 has 15 residues. Here the CDR3 DNA reads TGTGCCAGCAGCGTAGCTCCTCGGCGGGGGAGAGAGCAGTTCTTC. Translated: CASSVAPRRGREQFF.